This TCR beta chain emerged from a study of PD-1 blockade in classical Hodgkin lymphoma. The CDR3 loop spans 11 amino acids. Germline lookup yields CDR1 MNHEY and CDR2 SMNVEV (reference sequence). The germline V and J ends were trimmed by 4 bases and 8 bases, with 7 bases remaining between them. This clone was picked up a small number of times. The method was immunoSEQ multiplex PCR; TCRdb's version includes in-frame clones alone and lacks a portion of them. This table has about 15,000 clones, 78% appearing once. Time point here: cycle 4 day 1 (C4D1), after 6 weeks of nivolumab. Each patient's relapse followed autologous stem cell transplantation, and brentuximab vedotin exposure varied. Using magnetic negative selection, the CD4+ T cells were separated out of thawed PBMCs.

This chain uses TRBV27 with TRBJ2-3; a weak D match, TRBD2 (5 bases). Sample: CD4+ T cells from blood, taken before the fourth cycle of nivolumab. This TCR derives from a human donor with classical Hodgkin lymphoma. This CDR3 reads CASSWRFTQYF. The CDR3 DNA reads TGTGCCAGCAGTTGGAGGTTTACGCAGTATTTT.